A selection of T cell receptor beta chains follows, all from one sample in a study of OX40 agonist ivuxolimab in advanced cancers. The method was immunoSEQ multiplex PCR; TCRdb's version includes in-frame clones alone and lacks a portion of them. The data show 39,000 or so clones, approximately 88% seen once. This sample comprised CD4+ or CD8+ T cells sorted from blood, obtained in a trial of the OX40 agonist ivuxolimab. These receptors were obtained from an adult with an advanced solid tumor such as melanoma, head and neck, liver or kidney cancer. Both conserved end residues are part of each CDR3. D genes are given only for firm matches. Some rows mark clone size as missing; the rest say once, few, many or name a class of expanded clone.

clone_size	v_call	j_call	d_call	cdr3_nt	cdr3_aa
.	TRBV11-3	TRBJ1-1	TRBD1	TGTGCCAGCAGCTTAAGGCCAGGGGGAAACACTGAAGCTTTCTTT	CASSLRPGGNTEAFF
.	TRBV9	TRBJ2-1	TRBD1	TGTGCCAGCAGCCCGGGACAGGGCAACAATGAGCAGTTCTTC	CASSPGQGNNEQFF
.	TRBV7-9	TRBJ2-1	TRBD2	TGTGCCAGCAGCTCGTATGGGAGCGGGACTAGCGGGGGGTACAATGAGCAGTTCTTC	CASSSYGSGTSGGYNEQFF
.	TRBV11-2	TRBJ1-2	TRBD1	TGTGCCAGCAGCTTAGATCGTATCCAGGGGGGCTTCTATGGCTACACCTTC	CASSLDRIQGGFYGYTF
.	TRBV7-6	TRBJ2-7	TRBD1	TGTGCCAGCAGCTCCTCGACAGGGGGTTACGAGCAGTACTTC	CASSSSTGGYEQYF
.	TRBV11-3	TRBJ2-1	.	TGTGCCAGCAGTCCCAGGGACTCTTACACCTACAATGAGCAGTTCTTC	CASSPRDSYTYNEQFF
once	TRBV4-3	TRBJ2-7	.	TGCGCCAGCAGCTCAGGCGGGCAGGGCAACTTGGAGCAGTACTTC	CASSSGGQGNLEQYF
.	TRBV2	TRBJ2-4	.	TGTGCCAGCAGGTATGCCCGGGGGCGCGGCGGAGTCATTCAGTACTTC	CASRYARGRGGVIQYF
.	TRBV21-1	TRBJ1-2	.	TGTGCCAGCAGCCAACCCGGACAGGGAGCGGGCTATGGCTACACCTTC	CASSQPGQGAGYGYTF
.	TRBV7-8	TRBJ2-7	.	TGTGCCAGCAGCCCAGGGGAGGGCGAGCAGTACTTC	CASSPGEGEQYF
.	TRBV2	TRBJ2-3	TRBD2	TGTGCCAGCAGTGAAGGTGCGGGGAGGGCAGATACGCAGTATTTT	CASSEGAGRADTQYF
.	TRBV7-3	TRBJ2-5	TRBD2	TGTGCCAGCAGTAAAGGACTAGCGGGGGGCCTCGAGACCCAGTACTTC	CASSKGLAGGLETQYF
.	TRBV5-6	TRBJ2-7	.	TGTGCCAGCAGCTTACTCCTCGGAGCCCTCCGGAGCGAGCAGTACTTC	CASSLLLGALRSEQYF
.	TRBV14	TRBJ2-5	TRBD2	TGTGCCAGCAGCCGACCCCCGACTAGCCTGTACCAAGAGACCCAGTACTTC	CASSRPPTSLYQETQYF
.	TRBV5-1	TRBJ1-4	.	TGCGCCAGCAGCGAACAGGGTACTAATGAAAAACTGTTTTTT	CASSEQGTNEKLFF
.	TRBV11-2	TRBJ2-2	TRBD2	TGTGCCAGCAGCCCTAGACTAGCGGGGTTTGCCGGGGAGCTGTTTTTT	CASSPRLAGFAGELFF
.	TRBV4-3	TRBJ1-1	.	TGCGCCAGCAGCCAAGATATCGACTTAATGAACACTGAAGCTTTCTTT	CASSQDIDLMNTEAFF
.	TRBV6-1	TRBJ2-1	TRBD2	TGTGCCAGCAGTGTCCTGCGGGGACTAGAGGGAGATGAGCAGTTCTTC	CASSVLRGLEGDEQFF
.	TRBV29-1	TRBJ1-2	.	TGCAGCGTTGAACCCCTCGAAAGCCTCTATGGCTACACCTTC	CSVEPLESLYGYTF
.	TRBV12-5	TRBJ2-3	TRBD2	TGTGCTAGTGGTCCGGGGGGGAGCACAGATACGCAGTATTTT	CASGPGGSTDTQYF
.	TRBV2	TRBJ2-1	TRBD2	TGTGCCAGCAGTCGGGGACTAGGGCTCGGGAATGAGCAGTTCTTC	CASSRGLGLGNEQFF
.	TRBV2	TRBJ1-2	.	TGTGCCAGCAGCCCGGACGGTCTTTGTTCATTC	CASSPDGLCSF
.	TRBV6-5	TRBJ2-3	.	TGTGCCAGCAGCCTAAGACAGCGCACAGATACGCAGTATTTT	CASSLRQRTDTQYF
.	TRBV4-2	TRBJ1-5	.	TGTGCCAGCAGCCAAGCCTCTGGGGACGGCAATCAGCCCCAGCATTTT	CASSQASGDGNQPQHF
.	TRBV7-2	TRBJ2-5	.	TGTGCCAGCAGTGGGGGGAGGAGGGAGACCCAGTACTTC	CASSGGRRETQYF
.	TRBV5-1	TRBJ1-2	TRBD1	TGCGCCAGCAGCTTGGCCCGGGACAGGGGGCGCGACGGCTACACCTTC	CASSLARDRGRDGYTF
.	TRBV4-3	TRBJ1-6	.	TGCGCCAGCAGCCAAGATGGAGATTCACCCCTCCACTTT	CASSQDGDSPLHF
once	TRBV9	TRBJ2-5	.	TGTGCCAGCAGGGGACTGGAGAAAGAGACCCAGTACTTC	CASRGLEKETQYF